The source of this T cell receptor (beta chain) is a study of long-term antiretroviral therapy in people with HIV. Overall study findings and caveats: The range of CDR3 lengths in HIV repertoires proved narrower than that found in controls. The data indicate that diversity increased after ART but remained below transplant donor controls.

At the survey level, the v3.0 immunoSEQ assay was run. Measured with immunoSEQ multiplex PCR; TCRdb has only the in-frame clones, and not every one. The sample yields 25,000 to 35,000 clones, 93% seen once. J was trimmed by 4 bases and V by 4 bases; bases with no gene match: 9. The CDR3 consists of 19 residues. From germline, CDR1 is MGHRA and CDR2 YSYEKL. A word on this clone: Its target is not known.

The rearrangement uses TRBV4-1 and TRBJ2-2; 16 bases line up with TRBD2. The sequencing used unsorted PBMCs, collected 6.2 years after starting antiretroviral therapy. The sequence was obtained from a man in his forties with HIV. CDR3: CASSPAGLAGGPVTGELFF. In nucleotides, the CDR3 is TGCGCCAGCAGCCCAGCGGGACTAGCGGGAGGGCCGGTCACCGGGGAGCTGTTTTTT.